This T cell receptor (beta chain) originates from a study of T cells after yellow fever vaccination. Background on the study: Preparation used SMART-Seq v4 Ultra Low Input for the low-cell-number fractions.

Germline CDR1 and CDR2: SEHNR and FQNEAQ (reference sequence). This CDR3 region has 15 residues. V lost 8 bases, J lost 5 bases, and 21 bases lay in between. This clonotype has a count of ten or more. Its antigen is as yet unknown. In making TCR cDNA, 5'RACE template switching added a universal primer site and UMIs to it. TCRdb passed the 5' RACE reads through MiXCR, listing each CDR3 protein once. The sample consists of some 350,000 distinct CDR3 sequences, over 3.5% of them appearing once. Study-level points and caveats: Primary-vaccination clones mostly resurfaced post-booster (about 95% CD4, roughly 90% CD8). FACS-sorted repertoires could contain abundant clonotypes contaminating from the bulk population.

This TCR was recovered from a man aged 18 to 35 who received the YFV17D yellow fever vaccine. The chain combines TRBV7-9 with TRBJ1-2; a possible D gene is TRBD1 (5 bases). The specimen was PBMCs, collected 5 days after the yellow fever booster vaccination. The CDR3 spells CASRGSSGAGYGYTF. In DNA, the CDR3 is TGTGCCAGCCGGGGCTCCTCGGGAGCTGGGTATGGCTACACCTTC.